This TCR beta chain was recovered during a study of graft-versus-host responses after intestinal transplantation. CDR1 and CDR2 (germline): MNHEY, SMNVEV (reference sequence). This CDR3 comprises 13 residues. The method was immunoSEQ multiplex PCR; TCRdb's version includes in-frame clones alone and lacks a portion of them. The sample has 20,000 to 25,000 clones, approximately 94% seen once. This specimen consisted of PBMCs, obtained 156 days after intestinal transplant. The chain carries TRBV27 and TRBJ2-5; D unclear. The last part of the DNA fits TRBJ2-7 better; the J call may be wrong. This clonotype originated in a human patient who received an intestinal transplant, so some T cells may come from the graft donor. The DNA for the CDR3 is TGTGCCAGCAGTTACCAACAAGGGTACGAGCAGTACTTC. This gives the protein CASSYQQGYEQYF.